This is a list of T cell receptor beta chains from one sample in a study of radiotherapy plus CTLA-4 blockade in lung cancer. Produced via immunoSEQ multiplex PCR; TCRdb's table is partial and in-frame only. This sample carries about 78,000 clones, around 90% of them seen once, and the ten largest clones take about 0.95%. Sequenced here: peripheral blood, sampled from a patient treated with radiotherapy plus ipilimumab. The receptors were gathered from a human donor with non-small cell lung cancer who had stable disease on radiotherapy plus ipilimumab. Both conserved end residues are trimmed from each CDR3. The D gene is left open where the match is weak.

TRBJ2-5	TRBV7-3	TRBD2	ASSGVGLAGGRRETQY
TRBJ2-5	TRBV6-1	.	ASSGEAGSQETQY
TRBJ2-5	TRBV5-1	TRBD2	ASSKTSGQETQY
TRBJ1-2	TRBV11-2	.	ASSPQSLVYGYT
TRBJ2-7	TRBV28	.	ASSDISSRRDEQY
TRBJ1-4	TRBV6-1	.	ASSELGLGTTNEKLF
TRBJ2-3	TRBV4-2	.	ASSHPPGTGTTDTQY
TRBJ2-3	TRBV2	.	ASRKGGSGTDTQY
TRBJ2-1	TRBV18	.	ASSPSLYNEQF
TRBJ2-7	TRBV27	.	ASSSGMISYEQY
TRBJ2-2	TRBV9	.	ASSVGTTGELF
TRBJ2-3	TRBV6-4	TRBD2	ASSEIAGGTDTQY
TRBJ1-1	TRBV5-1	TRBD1	ASSLQGTGRMNTEAF
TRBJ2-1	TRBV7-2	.	ASSLSDYNEQF
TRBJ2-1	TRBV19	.	ASISGGTGRNEQF
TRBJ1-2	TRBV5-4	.	ASSSRVGDRRDYGYT
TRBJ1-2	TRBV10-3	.	AISEWDGNYGYT
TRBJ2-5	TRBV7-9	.	ASSPPEVAQETQY
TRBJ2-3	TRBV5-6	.	ASSPRDSRVTDTQY
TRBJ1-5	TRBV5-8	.	ASSLELFQPQH
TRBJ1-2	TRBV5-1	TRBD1	ASSYPTGQGADYGYT
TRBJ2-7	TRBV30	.	AWSLGYEQY
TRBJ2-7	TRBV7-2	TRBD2	ASSSTLAGGVYEQY
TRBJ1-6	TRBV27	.	ASSFSGGIGVGVRSYNSPLH
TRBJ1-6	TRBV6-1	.	ASTGIYNSPLH
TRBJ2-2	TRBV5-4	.	ASSFPGNTGELF
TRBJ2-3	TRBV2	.	ASSSGRLGDTQY
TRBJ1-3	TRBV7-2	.	ASSPSMASSGNTIY
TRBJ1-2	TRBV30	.	AWSQVSPFGLYGYT
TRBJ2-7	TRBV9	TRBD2	ASSVGLGTSGRSGEQY
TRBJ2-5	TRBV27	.	AGSPQGQETQY
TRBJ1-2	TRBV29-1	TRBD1	SVEDGTGPYT
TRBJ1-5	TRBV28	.	ASSLAGKIAGYSNQPQH
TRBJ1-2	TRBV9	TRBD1	ASSDGQEGGYT
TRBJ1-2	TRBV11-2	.	ASSARWGYGYT
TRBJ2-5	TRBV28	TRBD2	ASSPPPGLGVRETQY
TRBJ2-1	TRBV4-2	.	ASSQFLGNEQF
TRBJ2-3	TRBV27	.	ASTLGAVHTDTQY
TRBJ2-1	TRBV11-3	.	ASSLEGWGQAARGNEQF
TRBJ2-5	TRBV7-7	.	ASSLDAGGSSETQY
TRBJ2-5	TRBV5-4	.	ASSLVGWGSTSQETQY
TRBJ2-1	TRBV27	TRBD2	ASSFILAGEGKQF
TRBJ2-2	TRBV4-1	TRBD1	ASSQDRGVRVTGELF
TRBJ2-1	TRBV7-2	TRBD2	ASSFKRGEEQF
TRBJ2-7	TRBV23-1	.	ASSRKGSYEQY
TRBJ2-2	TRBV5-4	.	ASSLVGYTGELF
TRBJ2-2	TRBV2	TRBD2	ASSASGGALGGELF
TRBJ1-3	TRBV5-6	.	ASSLVGRGTTIY
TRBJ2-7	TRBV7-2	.	ASSPSGGAQYEQY